Sequencing of this T cell receptor beta chain was carried out in a study of T-cell reconstitution after alpha-beta-depleted transplantation in children. Preparation of the TCRbeta library was carried out with unique molecular identifiers. TCRdb itself ran the PCR reads through MiXCR, one entry per CDR3 protein. This sample carries approximately 430,000 distinct CDR3 sequences, around 15% of them seen once, and the ten largest clones take 25% to 30%. This CDR3 comprises 13 residues. CDR1 and CDR2 (germline): SGHRS, YFSETQ. Trimming cost V 6 bases and J 2 bases; bases outside gene matches: 4. V usage is TRBV5-1 and J usage is TRBJ2-5, with 7 bases matching TRBD1. The sequence was obtained from a boy under two years old who had a stem cell transplant for Wiskott-Aldrich syndrome, so the T cells may come from the graft donor. Source: PBMCs, mostly from graft donor cells, taken 360 days after TCRalphabeta/CD19-depleted stem cell transplant. The CDR3 protein is CASNRQGQETQYF. The CDR3 DNA sequence: TGCGCCAGCAACCGACAGGGACAAGAGACCCAGTACTTC.